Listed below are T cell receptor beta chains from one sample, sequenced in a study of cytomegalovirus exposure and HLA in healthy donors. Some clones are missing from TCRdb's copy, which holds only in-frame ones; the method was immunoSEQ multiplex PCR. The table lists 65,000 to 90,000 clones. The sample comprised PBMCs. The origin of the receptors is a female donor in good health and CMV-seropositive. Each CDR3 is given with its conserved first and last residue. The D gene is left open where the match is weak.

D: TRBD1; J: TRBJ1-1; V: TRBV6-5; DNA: TGTGCCAGCAGCCTAAACAGGGGGATGAACACTGAAGCTTTCTTT; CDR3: CASSLNRGMNTEAFF
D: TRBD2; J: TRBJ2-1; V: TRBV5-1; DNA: TGCGCCAGCAGCTTGGCCGAGTCTAGCGGGGGGGAAATACAGTTCTTC; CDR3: CASSLAESSGGEIQFF
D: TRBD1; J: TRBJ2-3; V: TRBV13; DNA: TGTGCCAGCAGCCGCCGACAGGGGGCGGGAGATACGCAGTATTTT; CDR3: CASSRRQGAGDTQYF
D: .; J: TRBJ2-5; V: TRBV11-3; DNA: TGTGCCAGCAGCTTATCAGGGGCAGAGACCCAGTACTTC; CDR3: CASSLSGAETQYF
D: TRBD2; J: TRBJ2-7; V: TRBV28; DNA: TGTGCCAGCGGGGGGACTAGAACCTACGAGCAGTACTTC; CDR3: CASGGTRTYEQYF
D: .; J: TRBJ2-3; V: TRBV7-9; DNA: TGTGCCAGCAGGCCCGTCGGCGGGAGAGGGGGAGATACGCAGTATTTT; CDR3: CASRPVGGRGGDTQYF
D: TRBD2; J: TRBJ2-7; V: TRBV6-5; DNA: TGTGCCAGCAATTCACGGGGGGTGGGATACGAGCAGTACTTC; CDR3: CASNSRGVGYEQYF
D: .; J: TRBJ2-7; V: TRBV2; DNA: TGTGCCAGCAATTTAGGAGCCTACGAGCAGTACTTC; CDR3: CASNLGAYEQYF
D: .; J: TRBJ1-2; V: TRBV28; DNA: TGTGCCAGCAGTTCTGGACAGAATAACTATGGCTACACCTTC; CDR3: CASSSGQNNYGYTF
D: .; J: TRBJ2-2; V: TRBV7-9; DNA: TGTGCCAGCAGCCCCCCCCGCGACGGGGAGCTGTTTTTT; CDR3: CASSPPRDGELFF
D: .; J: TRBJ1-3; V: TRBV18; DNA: TGTGCCAGCTCAAGCCAGGGGAGCGCTGGAAACACCATATATTTT; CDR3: CASSSQGSAGNTIYF
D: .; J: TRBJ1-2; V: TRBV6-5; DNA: TGTGCCAGCAGTTACAGGGGGAATAGCTATGGCTACACCTTC; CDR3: CASSYRGNSYGYTF
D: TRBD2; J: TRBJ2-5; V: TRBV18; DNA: TGTGCCAGCTCACCAACCCCTAGCGGGGGGGAAGAGACCCAGTACTTC; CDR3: CASSPTPSGGEETQYF
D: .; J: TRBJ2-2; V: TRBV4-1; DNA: TGCGCCAGCAGCCAAGATCAGGACGGAGGGACCGGGGAGCTGTTTTTT; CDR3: CASSQDQDGGTGELFF
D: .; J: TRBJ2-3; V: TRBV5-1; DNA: TGCGCCAGCAGCTTCTCAGGGCGGCCAGATACGCAGTATTTT; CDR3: CASSFSGRPDTQYF
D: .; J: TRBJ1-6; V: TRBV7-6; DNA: TGTGCCAGCAGCTTTTCACAGGGCGAAAATTCACCCCTCCACTTT; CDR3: CASSFSQGENSPLHF
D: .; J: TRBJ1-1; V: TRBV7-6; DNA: TGTGCCAGCAGCCCCCAGGGTCTGAACACTGAAGCTTTCTTT; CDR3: CASSPQGLNTEAFF
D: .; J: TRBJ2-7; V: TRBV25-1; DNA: TGTGCCAGCCAGAGGTTAGGGCTAGGGGAATACGAGCAGTACTTC; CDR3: CASQRLGLGEYEQYF
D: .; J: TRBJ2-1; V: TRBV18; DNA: TGTGCCAGCTCACCACCTTTTTCTCGGAATGAGCAGTTCTTC; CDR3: CASSPPFSRNEQFF
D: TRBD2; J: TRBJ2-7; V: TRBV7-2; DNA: TGTGCCAGCAGCTCCCGGAGTAGCGGGGGGGACGTCTCCTACGAGCAGTACTTC; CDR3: CASSSRSSGGDVSYEQYF
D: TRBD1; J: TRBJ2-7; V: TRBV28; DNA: TGTGCCAGCAGTTTTCCGGGACAGTCCTACGAGCAGTACTTC; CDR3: CASSFPGQSYEQYF
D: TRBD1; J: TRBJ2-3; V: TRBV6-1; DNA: TGTGCCAGCATTCTCGGACAGGGGGTAGAGGATACGCAGTATTTT; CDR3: CASILGQGVEDTQYF
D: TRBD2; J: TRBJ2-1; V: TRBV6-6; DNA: TGTGCCAGCAGGCGCATAGCGGGGGGGCACCATGAGCAGTTCTTC; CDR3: CASRRIAGGHHEQFF
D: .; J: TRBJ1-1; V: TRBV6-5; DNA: TGTGCCAGCAGTTACTCTTCGCGGATGAACACTGAAGCTTTCTTT; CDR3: CASSYSSRMNTEAFF
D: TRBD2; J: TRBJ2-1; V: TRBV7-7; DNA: TGTGCTAGCAGCCCATGGGGACTAGCGGGAGCGAATGAGCAGTTCTTC; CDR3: CASSPWGLAGANEQFF
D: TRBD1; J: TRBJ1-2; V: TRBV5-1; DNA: TGCGCCAGCAGCTTGGGGACAGGACTCTATGGCTACACCTTC; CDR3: CASSLGTGLYGYTF
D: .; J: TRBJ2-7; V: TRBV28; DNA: TGTGCCAGCAGGTCCAACCAGGGGCAGTACTTC; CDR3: CASRSNQGQYF
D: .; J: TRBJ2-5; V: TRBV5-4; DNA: TGTGCCAGCAGCCCCCCGGAGACCCAGTACTTC; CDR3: CASSPPETQYF
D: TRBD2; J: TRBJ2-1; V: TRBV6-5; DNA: TGTGCCAGCAGTCCCGGGACTAGTAATGATGAGCAGTTCTTC; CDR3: CASSPGTSNDEQFF
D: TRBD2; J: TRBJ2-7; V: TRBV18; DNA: TGTGCCAGCTCACCACCGGCGGGAGGCGAGCAGTACTTC; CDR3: CASSPPAGGEQYF
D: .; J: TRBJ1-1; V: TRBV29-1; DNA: TGCAGCGCCAAAAGGGGGGGGCCCAGGATCCCTGAAGCTTTCTTT; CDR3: CSAKRGGPRIPEAFF
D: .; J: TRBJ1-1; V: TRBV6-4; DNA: TGTGCCAGCAGTGACGGCCGGGGGGCGGGAACTGAAGCTTTCTTT; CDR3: CASSDGRGAGTEAFF
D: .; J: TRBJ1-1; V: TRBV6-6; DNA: TGTGCCACCCAGGGATTAAACACTGAAGCTTTCTTT; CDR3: CATQGLNTEAFF
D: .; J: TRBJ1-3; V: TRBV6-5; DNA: TGTGCCAGCAGTTTTCGACAGACCTCTGGAAACACCATATATTTT; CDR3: CASSFRQTSGNTIYF
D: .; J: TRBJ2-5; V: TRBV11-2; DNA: TGTGCCAGCAGCCCTGGCGGGGGCATGGAGACCCAGTACTTC; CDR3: CASSPGGGMETQYF